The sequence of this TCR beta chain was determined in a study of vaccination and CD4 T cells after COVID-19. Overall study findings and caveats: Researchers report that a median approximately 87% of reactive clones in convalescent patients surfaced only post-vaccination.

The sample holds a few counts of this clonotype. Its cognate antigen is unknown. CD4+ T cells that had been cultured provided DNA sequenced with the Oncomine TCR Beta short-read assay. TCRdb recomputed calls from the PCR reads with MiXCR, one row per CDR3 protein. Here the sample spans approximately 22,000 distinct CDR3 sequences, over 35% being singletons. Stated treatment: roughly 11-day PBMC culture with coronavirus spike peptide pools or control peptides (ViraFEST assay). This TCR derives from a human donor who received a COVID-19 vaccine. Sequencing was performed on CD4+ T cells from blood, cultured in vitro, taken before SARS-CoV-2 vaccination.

The CDR3 is CSATLNPGVTEAFF. CDR3 bases: TGCAGTGCTACCTTAAATCCTGGAGTCACTGAAGCTTTCTTT. This chain joins TRBV20-1 and TRBJ1-1; no definite D call. V was cut by 4 bases and J by 4 bases, with 16 bases left in between. The germline gives CDR1 DFQATT, CDR2 SNEGSKA (reference sequence). This CDR3 spans 14 amino acids.